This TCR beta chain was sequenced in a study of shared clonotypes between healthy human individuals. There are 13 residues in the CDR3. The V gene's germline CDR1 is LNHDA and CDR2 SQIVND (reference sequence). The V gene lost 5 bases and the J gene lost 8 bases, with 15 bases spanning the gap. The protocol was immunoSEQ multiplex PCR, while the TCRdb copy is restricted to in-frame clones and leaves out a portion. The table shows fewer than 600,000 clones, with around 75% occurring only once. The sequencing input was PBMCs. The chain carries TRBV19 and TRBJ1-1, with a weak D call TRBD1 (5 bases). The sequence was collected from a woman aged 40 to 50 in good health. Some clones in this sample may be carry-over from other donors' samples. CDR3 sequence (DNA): TGTGCCAGTAGTCTCCTCCGACAGACAGAAGCTTTCTTT. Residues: CASSLLRQTEAFF.